This T cell receptor (beta chain) stems from a study of beta chain features in type 1 diabetes. About the research overall: Cell yields, age and gender were similar between patients and healthy donors. Investigators examined under 140 million sorted cells across all samples.

J was trimmed by 4 bases and V by 1 base; bases with no gene match: 2. There are 14 residues in the CDR3. CDR1 and CDR2 (germline): SGHVS, FNYEAQ. Study observations and caveats: Across patients, naive, central memory and Treg TCRB repertoires exhibited apparently greater similarity than was observed across healthy donors.

There are a few counts of this clone. Its antigen remains unidentified. Expressed TCRB transcripts were sequenced because the isolated RNA had all been reverse transcribed beforehand. Clones were sequenced by immunoSEQ multiplex PCR, and TCRdb holds only the in-frame ones, with some missing. The sample consists of 200,000 to 250,000 clones, roughly 30% of them appearing once. CD45RO/CCR7/CD25/CD127/CD95/CD27 staining was used to isolate CD4+ naive, central memory, regulatory and stem cell-like memory cells by sorting. V usage is TRBV7-6 and J usage is TRBJ2-7, with 9 bases fitting TRBD2. What was sequenced was central memory CD4+ T cells from blood. The TCR sequence derives from a man under 40 in good health. This chain's CDR3 is CASSLDAGGYEQYF. CDR3 nucleotides: TGTGCCAGCAGCTTAGATGCGGGAGGGTACGAGCAGTACTTC.